This T cell receptor (beta chain) was identified during a study of T cell responses to AZD1222 COVID-19 vaccine. Clones were read by immunoSEQ multiplex PCR, and TCRdb kept only the in-frame ones, dropping some. This sample has 150,000 to 200,000 clones, with around 90% found just once. Germline V CDR1 and CDR2: SEHNR, FQNEAQ (reference sequence). The length of the CDR3 is 12 residues. V shed 2 bases and J shed 6 bases, with 7 bases lying between them. This clonotype was sampled from an adult who received the AZD1222 COVID-19 vaccine. This rearrangement joins TRBV7-9 to TRBJ1-1, with no clear D. The sequences come from peripheral blood, collected 28 days after the second AZD1222 dose. DNA for the CDR3: TGTGCCAGCAGCTTATACGGATCTGAAGCTTTCTTT. Translating gives CASSLYGSEAFF.